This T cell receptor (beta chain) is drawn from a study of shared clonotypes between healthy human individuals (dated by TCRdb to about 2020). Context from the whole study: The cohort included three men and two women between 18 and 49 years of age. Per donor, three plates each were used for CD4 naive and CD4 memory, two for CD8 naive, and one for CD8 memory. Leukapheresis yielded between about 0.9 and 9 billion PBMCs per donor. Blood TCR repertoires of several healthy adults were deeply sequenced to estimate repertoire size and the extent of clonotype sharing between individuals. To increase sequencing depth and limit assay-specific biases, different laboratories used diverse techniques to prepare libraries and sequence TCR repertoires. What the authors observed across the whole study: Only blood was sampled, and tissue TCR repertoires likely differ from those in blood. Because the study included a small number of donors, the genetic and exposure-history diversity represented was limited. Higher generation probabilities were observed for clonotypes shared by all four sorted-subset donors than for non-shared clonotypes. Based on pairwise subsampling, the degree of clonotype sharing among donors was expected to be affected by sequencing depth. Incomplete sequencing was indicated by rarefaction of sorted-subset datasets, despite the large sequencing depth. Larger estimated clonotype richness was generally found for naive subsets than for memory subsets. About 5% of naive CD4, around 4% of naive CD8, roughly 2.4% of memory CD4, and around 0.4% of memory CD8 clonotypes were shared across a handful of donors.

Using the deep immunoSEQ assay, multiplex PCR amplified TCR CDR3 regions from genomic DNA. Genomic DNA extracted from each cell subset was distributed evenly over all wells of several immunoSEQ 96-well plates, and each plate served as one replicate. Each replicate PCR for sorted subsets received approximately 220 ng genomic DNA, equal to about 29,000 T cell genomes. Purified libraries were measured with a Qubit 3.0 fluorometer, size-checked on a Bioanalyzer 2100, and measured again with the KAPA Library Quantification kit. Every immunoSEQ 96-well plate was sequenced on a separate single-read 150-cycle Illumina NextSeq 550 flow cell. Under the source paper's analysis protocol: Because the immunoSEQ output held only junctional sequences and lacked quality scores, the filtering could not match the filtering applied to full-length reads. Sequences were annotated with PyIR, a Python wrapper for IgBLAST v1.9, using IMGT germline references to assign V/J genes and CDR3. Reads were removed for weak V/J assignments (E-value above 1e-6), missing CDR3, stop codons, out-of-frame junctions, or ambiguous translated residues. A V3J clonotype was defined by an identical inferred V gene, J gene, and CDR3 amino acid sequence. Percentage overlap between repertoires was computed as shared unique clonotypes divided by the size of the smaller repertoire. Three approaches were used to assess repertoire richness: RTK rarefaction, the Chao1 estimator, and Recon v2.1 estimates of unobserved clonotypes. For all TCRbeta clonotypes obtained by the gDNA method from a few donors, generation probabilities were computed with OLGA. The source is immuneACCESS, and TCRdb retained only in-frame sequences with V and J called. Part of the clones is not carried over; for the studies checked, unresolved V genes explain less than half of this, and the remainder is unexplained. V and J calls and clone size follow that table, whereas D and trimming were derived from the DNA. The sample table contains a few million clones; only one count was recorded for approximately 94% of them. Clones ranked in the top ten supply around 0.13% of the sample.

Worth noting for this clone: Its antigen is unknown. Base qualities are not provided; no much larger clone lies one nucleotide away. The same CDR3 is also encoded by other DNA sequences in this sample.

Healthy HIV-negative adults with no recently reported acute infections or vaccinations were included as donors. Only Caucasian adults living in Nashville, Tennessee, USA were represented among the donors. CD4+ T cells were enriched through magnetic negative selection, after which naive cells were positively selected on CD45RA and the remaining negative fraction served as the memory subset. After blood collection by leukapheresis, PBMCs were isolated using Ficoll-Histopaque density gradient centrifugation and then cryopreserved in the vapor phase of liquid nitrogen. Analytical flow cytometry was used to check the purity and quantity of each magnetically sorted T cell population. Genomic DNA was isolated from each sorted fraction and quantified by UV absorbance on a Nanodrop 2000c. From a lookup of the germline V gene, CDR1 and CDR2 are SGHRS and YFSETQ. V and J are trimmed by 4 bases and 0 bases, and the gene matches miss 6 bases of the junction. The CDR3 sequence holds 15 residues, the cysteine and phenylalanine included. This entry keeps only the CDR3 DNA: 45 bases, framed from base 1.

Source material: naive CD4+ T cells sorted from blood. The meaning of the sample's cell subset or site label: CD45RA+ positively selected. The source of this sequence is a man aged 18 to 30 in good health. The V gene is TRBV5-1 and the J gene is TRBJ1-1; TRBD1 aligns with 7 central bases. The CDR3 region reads CASSPGTVMNTEAFF. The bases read TGCGCCAGCAGCCCGGGGACAGTTATGAACACTGAAGCTTTCTTT.